Listed here are 31 T cell receptor beta chains from one sample, sequenced in a study of T cells after yellow fever vaccination. TCRdb independently ran MiXCR on the 5' RACE reads; one entry per CDR3 protein. Of some 600,000 distinct CDR3 sequences in the sample, around a sixth are singletons; the top ten hold 15% to 20%. The sample here was PBMCs, taken more than 4 days after the first yellow fever vaccination. The receptors were sampled from a man aged 18 to 29 who received the YFV17D yellow fever vaccine.

This chain connects TRBV5-8 to TRBJ2-3; the D call may be TRBD1 or TRBD2 (5 bases each). The CDR3 sequence is 14 residues long. Trimming pared 3 bases from V and 2 bases from J, leaving 10 bases between. Germline lookup yields CDR1 SGHTS and CDR2 YDEGEE. CDR3 in amino acids: CASSSGRITDTQYF. The CDR3 DNA reads TGTGCCAGCAGCTCGGGACGGATCACAGATACGCAGTATTTT. Full variable domain (outside the CDR3, taken from reference TRBV5-8 and TRBJ2-3): EAGVTQSPTHLIKTRGQQATLRCSPISGHTSVYWYQQALGLGLQFLLWYDEGEERNRGNFPPRFSGRQFPNYSSELNVNALELEDSALYLCASSSGRITDTQYFGPGTRLTVL.

The chain uses TRBV14 and TRBJ1-1; maybe TRBD1 (6 bases). V was cut by 4 bases and J by 6 bases, with 21 bases left in between. The CDR3 totals 16 residues. Germline V gene lookup returns CDR1 SGHDN and CDR2 FVKESK. The CDR3 protein is CASSPRRGRGSAEAFF. CDR3 DNA sequence: TGTGCCAGCAGCCCAAGGAGAGGTAGGGGGTCCGCTGAAGCTTTCTTT.

This clonotype appeared a few times. CDR3 bases: TGTGCCAGCAGCCCTCGGACGGACAGGGGAGAGACCCAGTACTTC. Translated: CASSPRTDRGETQYF. The chain has TRBV14 and TRBJ2-5; 9 bases line up with TRBD1. The CDR3 spans 15 residues. Per the germline V gene, CDR1 is SGHDN and CDR2 is FVKESK. V dropped 4 bases and J dropped 4; count of bases not matched to a gene: 7.

This clonotype was detected a few times. This sequence joins TRBV12-3 or TRBV12-4 and TRBJ1-3; D remains ambiguous. This CDR3 spans 14 amino acids. Between the trimmed V and J ends, which lost 5 bases and 2 bases, there was a span of 10 bases. The CDR3 coding sequence is TGTGCCAGCAGTCCGACACTTACTGGAAACACCATATATTTT. It translates to CASSPTLTGNTIYF.

In this sample, this clonotype turned up many times. The V call is TRBV29-1, the J call TRBJ2-1; TRBD2 matches 7 bases. V gave up 4 bases and J gave up 2 bases; unmatched junction bases: 2. The CDR3 covers 13 residues. Germline V gene sequence: CDR1 SQVTM, CDR2 ANQGSEA. CDR3 DNA: TGCAGCGTTGCAAGCGGGACCTACAATGAGCAGTTCTTC. Its protein product is CSVASGTYNEQFF.

This clonotype was seen a few times. The chain combines TRBV10-3 with TRBJ2-5, with no clear D. CDR1 is ENHRY, CDR2 SYGVKD, per germline. This CDR3 contains 12 residues. V shed 4 bases and J shed 5 bases, with 8 bases lying between them. The CDR3 region is CAISGQVETQYF. CDR3 coding DNA: TGTGCCATCAGTGGGCAGGTGGAGACCCAGTACTTC.

The chain recombines TRBV5-5 with TRBJ2-5; possible D gene TRBD2, 6 bases. The CDR3 is 14 residues long. V gave up 1 base and J gave up 5 bases, with 12 bases separating them. CDR1 SGHKS and CDR2 YYEKEE come from the germline V gene (reference sequence). The CDR3 is CASSLLLAPETQYF. CDR3 nucleotides: TGTGCCAGCAGCTTGCTGCTAGCGCCTGAGACCCAGTACTTC. The complete variable domain, with remaining parts taken from reference TRBV5-5 and TRBJ2-5, reads DAGVTQSPTHLIKTRGQQVTLRCSPISGHKSVSWYQQVLGQGPQFIFQYYEKEERGRGNFPDRFSARQFPNYSSELNVNALLLGDSALYLCASSLLLAPETQYFGPGTRLLVL.

The chain recombines TRBV7-8 with TRBJ1-5, with D perhaps TRBD1 (5 bases). V lost 5 bases to trimming and J lost 6 bases, with 14 bases between them. This CDR3 comprises 14 residues. Per the germline V gene, CDR1 is SGHVS and CDR2 is FQNEAQ. The CDR3 sequence is CASSPVGRGQPQHF. Here the CDR3 DNA reads TGTGCCAGCAGCCCGGTGGGGCGCGGTCAGCCCCAGCATTTT.

Only a few counts were recorded for this clonotype. The chain joins TRBV6-2 or TRBV6-3 to TRBJ1-2; D is possibly TRBD1 (6 bases). Trimming took off 6 bases at V and 8 bases at J, with 19 bases between the two ends. This CDR3 region has 14 residues. The germline gives CDR1 MNHEY, CDR2 SVGEGT. In DNA form, the CDR3 reads TGTGCCAGCAGCCACGGGTCCGGGACACAAGGCTACACCTTC. It specifies CASSHGSGTQGYTF.

This clonotype was detected a few times. The rearrangement joins TRBV7-9 to TRBJ1-2, with D possibly being TRBD1 (5 bases). Germline V CDR1 and CDR2: SEHNR, FQNEAQ (reference sequence). CDR3 length: 13 amino acids. The V gene lost 4 bases and the J gene lost 4 bases, with 10 bases spanning the gap. The chain's CDR3 is CASSWPGRYGYTF. The DNA of the CDR3 is TGTGCCAGCAGCTGGCCAGGGCGCTATGGCTACACCTTC.

This clonotype was recorded a few times. CDR3 protein: CSARATSYYGYTF. The CDR3 DNA reads as TGCAGTGCTAGAGCAACGAGTTACTATGGCTACACCTTC. The gene calls are TRBV20-1 and TRBJ1-2; D gene unclear. V was shortened by 1 base and J by 3 bases, with 9 bases between the two germline ends. Per germline, CDR1 DFQATT and CDR2 SNEGSKA (reference sequence). The CDR3 is made up of 13 amino acids.

The rearrangement joins TRBV9 to TRBJ2-1; D ambiguous. Germline assignment: CDR1 SGDLS and CDR2 YYNGEE. The CDR3 covers 15 residues. The V gene lost 0 bases and the J gene lost 2 bases, with 9 bases spanning the gap. The CDR3 sequence is CASSVGDGPYNEQFF. The CDR3, as DNA: TGTGCCAGCAGCGTAGGAGACGGCCCCTACAATGAGCAGTTCTTC.

The V and J genes are TRBV11-2 and TRBJ2-7; D call uncertain. Trimming cost V 1 base and J 3 bases, with 10 bases left between them. CDR3 size: 14 residues. From germline, CDR1 is SGHAT and CDR2 FQNNGV. Here the CDR3 DNA reads TGTGCCAGCAGCTTAGCCCTCGGAAGCTACGAGCAGTACGTC. This codes for CASSLALGSYEQYV.

This clonotype turned up a few times. The V gene is TRBV6-5, the J gene TRBJ2-5; 12 nucleotides line up with TRBD2. Losses at the gene ends were 2 bases for V and 2 bases for J; bases not matched to a gene: 9. This CDR3 has 18 residues. In germline, CDR1 is MNHEY, CDR2 SVGAGI. CDR3 DNA sequence: TGTGCCAGCAGTTACGGCGTTGCACTAGCGGGGGGTCAAGAGACCCAGTACTTC. It translates to CASSYGVALAGGQETQYF.

The chain recombines TRBV6-4 with TRBJ2-3; D tentatively reads TRBD1 or TRBD2 (6 bases each). Germline-derived CDR1 and CDR2 are MRHNA and SNTAGT. Between the trimmed V and J ends, which lost 2 bases and 6 bases, there was a span of 21 bases. CDR3 length: 17 residues. This CDR3 reads CASSDGWGATPHDTQYF. The CDR3 nucleotides read TGTGCCAGCAGTGACGGGTGGGGGGCGACTCCACATGATACGCAGTATTTT.

The V gene is TRBV5-5, the J gene TRBJ1-6; D gene uncertain. This CDR3 has 16 amino acids. Germline CDR1 is SGHKS and CDR2 is YYEKEE (reference sequence). Trimming took 4 bases from V and 7 from J, leaving 18 bases between them. The CDR3 sequence: CASSPSGWGANSPLHF. CDR3 coding DNA: TGTGCCAGCAGCCCGTCGGGGTGGGGAGCAAATTCACCCCTCCACTTT.

The V gene is TRBV10-3, the J gene TRBJ1-1; D gene unclear. The CDR3 sequence is 10 residues long. V was trimmed by 8 bases and J by 3 bases, leaving 4 bases between them. The V gene's germline CDR1 is ENHRY and CDR2 SYGVKD. The CDR3 bases are TGTGCCATCGGGGACACTGAAGCTTTCTTT. It codes for CAIGDTEAFF.

The chain combines TRBV27 with TRBJ2-3, with 7 bases fitting TRBD2. The V segment lost 6 bases and the J segment 5 bases; nucleotides outside the gene matches: 11. The CDR3 loop spans 15 amino acids. Germline loops: CDR1 MNHEY, CDR2 SMNVEV (reference sequence). DNA for the CDR3: TGTGCCAGCAGCCCTCCTAGCGGTGGATTAGATACGCAGTATTTT. Residues: CASSPPSGGLDTQYF.

This clonotype turned up a few times. The rearrangement joins TRBV7-3 to TRBJ1-1; the match to TRBD1 covers 7 bases. The CDR3 contains 14 residues. J gave up 6 bases and V 2 bases, and 6 bases lay outside the gene matches. The germline V gene has CDR1 SGHTA and CDR2 FQGTGA. CDR3 in amino acids: CASSLQGEGAEAFF. For the CDR3, the DNA is TGTGCCAGCAGCTTACAGGGGGAGGGAGCTGAAGCTTTCTTT.

This clonotype turned up a few times. V and J are TRBV29-1 and TRBJ2-1; the D is unclear. The CDR3 runs to 14 residues. The V gene lost 4 bases and the J gene lost 0 bases, with 10 bases spanning the gap. Germline CDR1 is SQVTM and CDR2 is ANQGSEA. The CDR3 DNA sequence: TGCAGCGTTGCCCGGCGCAGCTCCTACAATGAGCAGTTCTTC. Its translation is CSVARRSSYNEQFF.

The chain employs TRBV7-9 and TRBJ2-7; D uncertain. Germline values: CDR1 SEHNR, CDR2 FQNEAQ (reference sequence). With 3 bases removed from V and 5 bases from J, the gap between germline ends came to 5 bases. CDR3 length: 11 amino acids. The CDR3: CASSLLNEQYF. The CDR3, as DNA: TGTGCCAGCAGCTTGCTGAACGAGCAGTACTTC.

V gene TRBV7-3 combines with J gene TRBJ2-1; perhaps TRBD2 as D (6 bases). This CDR3 comprises 16 residues. Trimming took off 1 base at V and 3 bases at J, with 13 bases between the two ends. CDR1 and CDR2 (germline): SGHTA, FQGTGA. Here the CDR3 DNA reads TGTGCCAGCAGCTTAATGGGCGGGGTGCTCTACAATGAGCAGTTCTTC. It is translated as CASSLMGGVLYNEQFF.

J is TRBJ2-2 and V is TRBV7-6; 12 nucleotides agree with TRBD2. V dropped 5 bases and J dropped 3; count of bases not matched to a gene: 10. CDR1 and CDR2 from the germline V gene are SGHVS and FNYEAQ. The length of the CDR3 is 18 residues. CDR3 nucleotides: TGTGCCAGCAGCCGGGCGGCTAGCGGGGGGGCCTACACCGGGGAGCTGTTTTTT. Translation gives CASSRAASGGAYTGELFF.

This clonotype has more than one count but fewer than ten. J is TRBJ1-5 and V is TRBV6-5; D might be TRBD1 (5 bases). The CDR3 totals 13 residues. The V gene lost 7 bases and the J gene lost 3 bases, with 10 bases spanning the gap. CDR1 is MNHEY and CDR2 is SVGAGI in the germline V gene. CDR3 region: CASIRQINQPQHF. The CDR3 DNA reads as TGTGCCAGCATTAGACAGATCAATCAGCCCCAGCATTTT.

The genes are TRBV27 and TRBJ2-3; the D call may be TRBD1 or TRBD2 (5 bases each). The V end was cut by 7 bases, the J end by 1 base, with 12 bases between. CDR1 and CDR2 from the germline V gene are MNHEY and SMNVEV (reference sequence). The CDR3 contains 14 residues. The CDR3 nucleotides read TGTGCCAGCAACCCCATGGGGGGCACAGATACGCAGTATTTT. Its protein product is CASNPMGGTDTQYF.

This clonotype was found many times. The V gene is TRBV6-2 or TRBV6-3, the J gene TRBJ2-1; weak D call: TRBD1 (6 bases). Germline lookup yields CDR1 MNHEY and CDR2 SVGEGT. Trimming stripped 4 bases from V and 7 bases from J, with 20 bases between. The CDR3 sequence is 16 residues long. CDR3 residues: CASSSPFGGSGNEQFF. The CDR3 DNA follows: TGTGCCAGCAGTTCCCCATTTGGGGGCTCGGGAAATGAGCAGTTCTTC.

The sample holds a few counts of this clonotype. The rearrangement uses TRBV11-2 and TRBJ2-3; 15 nucleotides match TRBD2. In germline, CDR1 is SGHAT, CDR2 FQNNGV. The CDR3 is 18 amino acids. V was pared by 8 bases and J by 0 bases, with 9 bases of the junction left unmatched. The CDR3 coding sequence is TGTGCCAGCGGACGCGGACTAGCGGGGGGGGCTAGCACAGATACGCAGTATTTT. It translates to CASGRGLAGGASTDTQYF.

The CDR3, as DNA: TGTGCCACCAGCAGAGATCCACGGGGGGGGTACAATGAGCAGTTCTTC. Translated: CATSRDPRGGYNEQFF. V is TRBV15 and J is TRBJ2-1, with 8 bases fitting TRBD2. Per germline, CDR1 LNHNV and CDR2 YYDKDF (reference sequence). The CDR3 consists of 16 residues. V shed 0 bases and J 4 bases; nucleotides not matched to a gene: 5. The full variable domain, in which reference TRBV15 and TRBJ2-1 provide the parts outside the CDR3, is DAMVIQNPRYQVTQFGKPVTLSCSQTLNHNVMYWYQQKSSQAPKLLFHYYDKDFNNEADTPDNFQSRRPNTSFCFLDIRSPGLGDTAMYLCATSRDPRGGYNEQFFGPGTRLTVL.

The chain couples TRBV7-9 to TRBJ1-1; no definite D call. Germline V gives CDR1 SEHNR, CDR2 FQNEAQ (reference sequence). V was shortened by 1 base and J by 1 base, with 7 bases between the two germline ends. The CDR3 loop spans 14 amino acids. CDR3 protein: CASSLDASNTEAFF. The CDR3 region has the DNA TGTGCCAGCAGCTTAGATGCGTCGAACACTGAAGCTTTCTTT.

The V gene is TRBV11-2, the J gene TRBJ2-1, with 8 bases that match TRBD2. Trimming cost V 5 bases and J 1 base; bases outside gene matches: 16. Germline-derived CDR1 and CDR2 are SGHAT and FQNNGV. This CDR3 comprises 19 residues. In DNA, the CDR3 is TGTGCCAGCAGCCCCCTTTTAGCGGGGCTGCGCCCATCCTACAATGAGCAGTTCTTC. Amino acid sequence: CASSPLLAGLRPSYNEQFF. The whole variable domain, filled in from reference TRBV11-2 and TRBJ2-1, reads EAGVAQSPRYKIIEKRQSVAFWCNPISGHATLYWYQQILGQGPKLLIQFQNNGVVDDSQLPKDRFSAERLKGVDSTLKIQPAKLEDSAVYLCASSPLLAGLRPSYNEQFFGPGTRLTVL.

The chain links TRBV20-1 to TRBJ2-1, with D perhaps matching TRBD1 or TRBD2 (6 bases each). Trimming removed 5 bases from V and 0 bases from J, with 14 bases in between. The length of the CDR3 is 15 residues. CDR1 and CDR2 from the germline V gene are DFQATT and SNEGSKA (reference sequence). The DNA of the CDR3 is TGCAGTGCTCCCTGGGGGGCCCGCTCCTACAATGAGCAGTTCTTC. This gives the protein CSAPWGARSYNEQFF.